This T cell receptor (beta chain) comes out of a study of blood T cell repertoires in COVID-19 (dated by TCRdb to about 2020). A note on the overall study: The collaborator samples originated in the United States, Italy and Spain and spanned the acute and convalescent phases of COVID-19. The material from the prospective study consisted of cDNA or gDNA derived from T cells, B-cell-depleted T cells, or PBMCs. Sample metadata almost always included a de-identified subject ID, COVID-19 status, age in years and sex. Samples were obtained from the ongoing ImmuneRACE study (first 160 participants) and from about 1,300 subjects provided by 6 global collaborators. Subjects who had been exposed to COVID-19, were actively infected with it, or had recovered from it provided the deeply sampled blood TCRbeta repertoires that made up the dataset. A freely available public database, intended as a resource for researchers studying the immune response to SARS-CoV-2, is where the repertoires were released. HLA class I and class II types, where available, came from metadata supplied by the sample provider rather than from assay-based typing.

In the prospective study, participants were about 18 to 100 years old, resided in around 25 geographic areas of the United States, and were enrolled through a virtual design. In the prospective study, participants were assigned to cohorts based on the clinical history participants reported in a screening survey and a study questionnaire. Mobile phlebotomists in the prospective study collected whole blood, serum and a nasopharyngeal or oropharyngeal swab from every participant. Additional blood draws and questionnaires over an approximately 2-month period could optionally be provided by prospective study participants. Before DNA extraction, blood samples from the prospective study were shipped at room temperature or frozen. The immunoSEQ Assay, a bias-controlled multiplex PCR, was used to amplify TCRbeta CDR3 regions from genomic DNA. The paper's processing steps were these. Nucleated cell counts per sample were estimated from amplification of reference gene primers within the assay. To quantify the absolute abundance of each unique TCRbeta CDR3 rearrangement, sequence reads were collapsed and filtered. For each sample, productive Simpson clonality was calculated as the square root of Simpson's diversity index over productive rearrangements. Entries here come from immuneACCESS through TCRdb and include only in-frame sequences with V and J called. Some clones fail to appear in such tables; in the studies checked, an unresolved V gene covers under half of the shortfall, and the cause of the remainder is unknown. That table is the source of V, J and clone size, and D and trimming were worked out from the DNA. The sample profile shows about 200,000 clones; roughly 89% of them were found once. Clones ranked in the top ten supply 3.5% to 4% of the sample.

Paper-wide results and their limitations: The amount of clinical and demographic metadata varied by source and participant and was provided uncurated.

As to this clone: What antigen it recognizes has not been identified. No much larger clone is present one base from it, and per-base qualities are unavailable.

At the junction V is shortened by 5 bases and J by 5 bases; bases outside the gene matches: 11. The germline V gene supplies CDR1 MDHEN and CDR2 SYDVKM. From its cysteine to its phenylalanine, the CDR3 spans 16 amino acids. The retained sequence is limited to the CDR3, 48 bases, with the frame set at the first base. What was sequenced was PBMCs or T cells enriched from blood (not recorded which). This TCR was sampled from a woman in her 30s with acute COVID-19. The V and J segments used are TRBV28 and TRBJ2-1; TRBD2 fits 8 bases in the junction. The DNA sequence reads TGTGCCAGCAGTCTTCAGGCGCGGGGGGCTCACAATGAGCAGTTCTTC. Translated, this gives CASSLQARGAHNEQFF.